This TCR beta chain was captured in a study of blood T cell repertoires in COVID-19. Study summary: PBMCs, B-cell-depleted T cells, or T cells provided the cDNA or gDNA that made up the material.

Germline V gives CDR1 SGHDT, CDR2 YYEEEE. The CDR3 runs to 14 residues. V was trimmed by 0 bases and J by 0 bases, leaving 7 bases between them. Source study methods: Amplifying reference gene primers gave estimates of nucleated cell counts. Data came from immunoSEQ multiplex PCR; TCRdb stores just in-frame clones and leaves some out. V, J and clone size were drawn from that table, and D and trimming were deduced from the DNA. The repertoire consists of about 75,000 clones, with 75% to 85% occurring once and the leading ten covering approximately 5%. The receptor was isolated from an elderly woman with active or convalescent COVID-19. The chain joins TRBV5-6 to TRBJ2-7, with TRBD2 as a possible D gene (6 bases). Material: peripheral blood. DNA for the CDR3: TGTGCCAGCAGCTTGGGGGGGGACTCCTACGAGCAGTACTTC. Translated, it gives CASSLGGDSYEQYF. Complete variable domain (other parts from reference TRBV5-6 and TRBJ2-7): DAGVTQSPTHLIKTRGQQVTLRCSPKSGHDTVSWYQQALGQGPQFIFQYYEEEERQRGNFPDRFSGHQFPNYSSELNVNALLLGDSALYLCASSLGGDSYEQYFGPGTRLTVT.